These 18 T cell receptor beta chains originate from one sample sequenced in a study of blood T cell repertoires in COVID-19. Profiling relied on immunoSEQ multiplex PCR, and the TCRdb table lists in-frame clones only, not all of them. The data contain 130,000 to 150,000 clones, 76% of them singletons. Material: peripheral blood. These receptors were taken from a man in his 60s with acute or convalescent COVID-19.

The chain combines TRBV3-1 (or the pseudogene TRBV3-2) with TRBJ2-5; D uncertain. V lost 0 bases, J lost 6 bases, and 5 bases lay in between. The CDR3 is 12 residues long. CDR1 and CDR2 (germline): LGHDT, YNNKEL (reference sequence). The CDR3 region has the DNA TGTGCCAGCAGCCAAGATAAAAAGACCCAGTACTTC. As protein: CASSQDKKTQYF.

The chain links TRBV7-6 to TRBJ2-3; 10 bases are a match to TRBD2. The V and J ends lost 3 bases and 3 bases, in that order; junction bases with no gene match: 3. The germline gives CDR1 SGHVS, CDR2 FNYEAQ. This CDR3 has 15 amino acids. CDR3 sequence: CASSFSTSGTDTQYF. In DNA, the CDR3 is TGTGCCAGCAGCTTCTCGACTAGCGGGACAGATACGCAGTATTTT.

J is TRBJ2-1 and V is TRBV25-1; D gene unclear. The V end lost 3 bases, the J end lost 4 bases, and 7 bases lay between the germline ends. This CDR3 is 13 amino acids long. Germline V CDR1 and CDR2: MGHDK, SYGVNS. This CDR3 reads CASSDLQYNEQFF. CDR3 nucleotides: TGTGCCAGCAGTGACCTCCAGTACAATGAGCAGTTCTTC.

The V call is TRBV5-4, the J call TRBJ1-1; D unclear. This CDR3 region has 13 residues. The V and J ends lost 0 bases and 1 base respectively, with 4 bases between them. Per germline, CDR1 SGHNT and CDR2 YYREEE (reference sequence). This chain's CDR3 is CASSLGRNTEAFF. In nucleotides, the CDR3 is TGTGCCAGCAGCTTGGGCAGGAACACTGAAGCTTTCTTT.

The rearrangement uses TRBV24-1 and TRBJ2-1; tentative D call: TRBD1 (8 bases). The CDR3 loop spans 19 amino acids. V lost 3 bases and J lost 0, with 20 bases in between. The germline CDR1 and CDR2 sequences are KGHDR and SFDVKD. In nucleotides, the CDR3 is TGTGCCACCAGTGATGTTGACAGGGGTAGCGGGTACTCCTACAATGAGCAGTTCTTC. Amino acids: CATSDVDRGSGYSYNEQFF.

This rearrangement joins TRBV7-9 to TRBJ2-1; 11 bases match TRBD2. V lost 1 base and J lost 9; bases outside the gene matches: 11. This CDR3 has 17 amino acids. Germline V gene data show CDR1 as SEHNR and CDR2 as FQNEAQ (reference sequence). CDR3 in DNA: TGTGCCAGCAGCTTAGGAACTTTAGCGGGAGGGGAGGGTGAGCAGTTCTTC. It is translated as CASSLGTLAGGEGEQFF.

In this sample, this clone turned up once. Other DNA sequences from this sample encode an identical CDR3 as well. The rearrangement uses TRBV11-2 and TRBJ2-7; possible D gene TRBD1, 6 bases. The CDR3 length is 13 residues. The V gene's germline CDR1 is SGHAT and CDR2 FQNNGV. With 1 base removed from V and 4 bases from J, the gap between germline ends came to 8 bases. The DNA of the CDR3 is TGTGCCAGCAGCTTAGGTACAGGGTACGAGCAGTACTTC. Translating it yields CASSLGTGYEQYF.

The J gene is TRBJ2-7, the V gene TRBV29-1, with a tentative D call TRBD1 (6 bases). Trimming shortened V by 4 bases and J by 6 bases, and 16 bases separated the two germline ends. The CDR3 extends over 13 amino acids. In germline, CDR1 is SQVTM, CDR2 ANQGSEA. CDR3 region: CSVAQGRVREQYF. Here the CDR3 DNA reads TGCAGCGTTGCACAGGGAAGGGTGCGCGAGCAGTACTTC.

The genes are TRBV11-2 and TRBJ2-1, with 7 bases fitting TRBD2. Germline CDR1 SGHAT, CDR2 FQNNGV. With 3 bases clipped from V and 0 bases from J, the junction kept 8 bases outside the gene matches. This CDR3 has 17 amino acids. CDR3 sequence (DNA): TGTGCCAGCAGCTTGGTAGCGGGCCTACCCTCCTACAATGAGCAGTTCTTC. As protein: CASSLVAGLPSYNEQFF.

This chain connects TRBV7-9 to TRBJ2-1; D is undetermined. From germline, CDR1 is SEHNR and CDR2 FQNEAQ (reference sequence). Trimming removed 5 bases at V and 7 bases at J, with 9 bases between. The CDR3 is made up of 12 amino acids. The CDR3 spells CASSPPVNEQFF. For the CDR3, the DNA is TGTGCCAGCAGCCCTCCGGTGAATGAGCAGTTCTTC.

V gene TRBV19 combines with J gene TRBJ2-4; D perhaps matches TRBD2 (5 bases). The germline V and J ends were trimmed by 0 bases and 6 bases, with 15 bases remaining between them. The CDR3 runs to 16 residues. Germline values: CDR1 LNHDA, CDR2 SQIVND (reference sequence). In DNA, the CDR3 is TGTGCCAGTAGTATAGATAAATGGGAGACCCCAAACATTCAGTACTTC. Its translation is CASSIDKWETPNIQYF.

The genes are TRBV4-1 and TRBJ2-3; TRBD2 is a possible D gene (6 bases). The V end lost 4 bases, the J end lost 5 bases, and 19 bases lay between the germline ends. Germline loops: CDR1 MGHRA, CDR2 YSYEKL. The CDR3 spans 16 residues. CDR3 DNA: TGCGCCAGCAGCCCCTCCTCTTCGCGGGGTGAAGATACGCAGTATTTT. Its protein is CASSPSSSRGEDTQYF.

Notes on this clone: The same CDR3 also results from other DNA sequences found in this sample. The chain employs TRBV5-1 and TRBJ1-4, with 9 bases matching TRBD1. The CDR3 length is 15 residues. The ends lost 1 base at V and 8 bases at J; junction bases unmatched: 6. Germline loops: CDR1 SGHRS, CDR2 YFSETQ. The CDR3 nucleotides read TGCGCCAGCAGCTTGACCGGGACAGGGCTGGAAAAACTGTTTTTT. It specifies CASSLTGTGLEKLFF.

The sample holds a few counts of this clone. The gene calls are TRBV7-9 and TRBJ2-1, with TRBD2 identical over 8 bases. Losses at the gene ends were 4 bases for V and 12 bases for J; bases not matched to a gene: 17. Germline assignment: CDR1 SEHNR and CDR2 FQNEAQ (reference sequence). The CDR3 consists of 16 residues. CDR3 loop: CASSSSASGSRSGQFF. As DNA, the CDR3 is TGTGCCAGCAGCTCCTCGGCCAGCGGGAGTAGGAGCGGGCAGTTCTTC.

The chain uses TRBV5-6 and TRBJ1-2; the D gene is possibly TRBD1 (6 bases). Looked up from germline, CDR1 is SGHDT and CDR2 is YYEEEE. With 0 bases removed from V and 2 bases from J, the gap between germline ends came to 8 bases. The CDR3 contains 14 residues. CDR3 protein: CASSLVQGNYGYTF. In DNA form, the CDR3 reads TGTGCCAGCAGCTTGGTCCAGGGGAACTATGGCTACACCTTC.

This clone has more than one count but fewer than ten. The chain employs TRBV5-1 and TRBJ2-2; no definite D call. In germline, CDR1 is SGHRS, CDR2 YFSETQ. Trimming took off 3 bases at V and 0 bases at J, with 15 bases between the two ends. This CDR3 spans 17 amino acids. The CDR3 coding sequence is TGCGCCAGCAGCTCCCCGGAGACGTACGCGAACACCGGGGAGCTGTTTTTT. It is translated as CASSSPETYANTGELFF.

The J gene is TRBJ1-1, the V gene TRBV5-1; D unresolved. V dropped 4 bases and J dropped 0 bases, with 13 bases sitting between them. The CDR3 covers 15 residues. Germline CDR1 reads SGHRS; CDR2 reads YFSETQ. The DNA of the CDR3 is TGCGCCAGCAGCCGATCACAGAACATGAACACTGAAGCTTTCTTT. It specifies CASSRSQNMNTEAFF.

J is TRBJ1-3 and V is TRBV11-2; D unresolved. The V end lost 3 bases, the J end lost 2 bases, and 5 bases lay between the germline ends. CDR3 size: 13 residues. Germline CDR1 and CDR2: SGHAT and FQNNGV. The CDR3 bases are TGTGCCAGCAGCTTGGCAGCTGGAAACACCATATATTTT. Protein product: CASSLAAGNTIYF.